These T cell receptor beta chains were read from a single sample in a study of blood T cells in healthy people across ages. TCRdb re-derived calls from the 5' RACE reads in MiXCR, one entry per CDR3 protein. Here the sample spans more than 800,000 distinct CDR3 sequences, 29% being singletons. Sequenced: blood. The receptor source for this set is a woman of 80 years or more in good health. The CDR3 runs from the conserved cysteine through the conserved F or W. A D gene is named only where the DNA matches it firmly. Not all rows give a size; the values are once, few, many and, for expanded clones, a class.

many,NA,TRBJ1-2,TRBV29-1,TGCAGCGTAAGGGCCTTCGGCTACACCTTC,CSVRAFGYTF
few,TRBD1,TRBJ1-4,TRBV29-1,TGCAGCGTTGAAGCCGAACAGGGGGCTAGGGAAAAACTGTTTTTT,CSVEAEQGAREKLFF
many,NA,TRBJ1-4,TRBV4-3,TGCGCCAGCAGCCCCCTCGCGTCGGATGAAAAACTGTTTTTT,CASSPLASDEKLFF
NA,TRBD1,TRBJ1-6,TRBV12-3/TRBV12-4,TGTGCCAGTTGTGGAGGGACAGGGAGTTCACCCCTCCACTTT,CASCGGTGSSPLHF
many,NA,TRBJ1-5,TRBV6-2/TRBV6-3,TGTGCCAGCACCCCGGGGCGGATTAGCAATCAGCCCCAGCATTTT,CASTPGRISNQPQHF
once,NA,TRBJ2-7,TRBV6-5,TGTGCCAGCAGGGAACAGGGTTGGTCCTCCTACGAGCAGTACTTC,CASREQGWSSYEQYF
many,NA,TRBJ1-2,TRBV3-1,TGTGCCAGCAGCCAATCGATGGGACTCCCTGGCGGCTACACCTTC,CASSQSMGLPGGYTF
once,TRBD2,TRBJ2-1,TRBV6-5,TGTGCCAGCAGCTACGGACTAGCGGGGGATGAGCAGTTCTTC,CASSYGLAGDEQFF
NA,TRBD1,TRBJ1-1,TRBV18,TGTGCCAGCTCACTGGGACAGACCCAATTGAACACTGAAGCTTTCTTT,CASSLGQTQLNTEAFF
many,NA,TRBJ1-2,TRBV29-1,TGCAGCGTTGAAGCTCCTCCGGGAACATCCAACTATGGCTACACCTTC,CSVEAPPGTSNYGYTF
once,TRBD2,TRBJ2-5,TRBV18,TGTCCCAGCTCACGGACGGGGACTAGCGGGGGACAAGAGACCCAGTACTTC,CPSSRTGTSGGQETQYF
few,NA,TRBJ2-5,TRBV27,TGTGCCAGCGCCCCTGGCGGGGTTGGGACCCAGTACTTC,CASAPGGVGTQYF
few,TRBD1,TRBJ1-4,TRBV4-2,TGTGCCAGCAGCGGGTCCCGGACAGGTAATGAAAAACTGTTTTTT,CASSGSRTGNEKLFF
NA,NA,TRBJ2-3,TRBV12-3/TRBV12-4,TGTGCCAGCAGTTTTAAGTCAGTGACCACAGATACGCAGTATTTT,CASSFKSVTTDTQYF
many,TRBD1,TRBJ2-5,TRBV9,TGTGCCAGCAGCGGACAGGGAGTTAAAGAGACCCAGTACTTC,CASSGQGVKETQYF
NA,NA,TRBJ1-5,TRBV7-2,TGTGCCAACAGCCTCACAGGCAACAATCAGCCCCAGCATTTT,CANSLTGNNQPQHF
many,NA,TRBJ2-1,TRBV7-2,TGTGCCAGCAGCATCGGACATTACAATGAGCAGTTCTTC,CASSIGHYNEQFF
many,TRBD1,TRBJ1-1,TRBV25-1,TGTGCCAGCAGTGAGCGGCAGGGGGCGCGGACTGAAGCTTTCTTT,CASSERQGARTEAFF
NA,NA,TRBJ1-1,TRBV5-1,TGCGCCAGCAGCTTATCAACCGGGGGAACCTCCAACACTGAAGCTTTCTTT,CASSLSTGGTSNTEAFF
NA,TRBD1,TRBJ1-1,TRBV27,TGTGCTAGCAGTTTCTCGGGACAGGTGAACACTGAAGCTTTCTTT,CASSFSGQVNTEAFF
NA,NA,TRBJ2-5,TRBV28,TGTGCCGGCAGTTCGATGACAGGCTGGTACTTC,CAGSSMTGWYF
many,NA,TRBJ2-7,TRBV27,TGTGCCAGCACCTCCCGCGGTATGGGGAAGAACGAGCAGTACTTC,CASTSRGMGKNEQYF
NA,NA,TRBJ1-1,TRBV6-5,TGTGCCAGCAGTTACCCGGGACGGACGAACACTGAAGCTTTCTTT,CASSYPGRTNTEAFF
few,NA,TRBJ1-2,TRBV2,TGTGCCAGCAGTGATAGAAGGGATAGCTATGGCTACACCTTC,CASSDRRDSYGYTF
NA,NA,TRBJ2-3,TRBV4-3,TGCGCCAGCAGCCAAGAAAGAAGGGGTGGGCAAGATACGCAGTATTTT,CASSQERRGGQDTQYF
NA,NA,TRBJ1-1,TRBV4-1,TGCGCCAGCAGCCAAGCCCCCGCGACTGAAGCTTTCTTT,CASSQAPATEAFF
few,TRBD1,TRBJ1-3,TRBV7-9,TGTGCCAGCAGCCCGTCCGGACAGGGCTCTGGAAACACCATATATTTT,CASSPSGQGSGNTIYF
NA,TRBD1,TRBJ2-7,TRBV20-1,TGCAGTGTTAGGAGTACAGGGGTCGACTCCTACGAGCAGTACTTC,CSVRSTGVDSYEQYF
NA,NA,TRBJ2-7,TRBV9,TGTGCCAGCAGCCTAGGAGGGGGTCTTGGTTCTTACGAGCAGTACTTC,CASSLGGGLGSYEQYF
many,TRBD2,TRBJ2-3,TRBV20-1,TGCAGTGCTTTTCTAGCGGGGTTCACAGATACGCAGTATTTT,CSAFLAGFTDTQYF
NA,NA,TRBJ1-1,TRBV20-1,TGCAGTGCTCCAGCATCCCCGGGGGGGACTGAAGCTTTCTTT,CSAPASPGGTEAFF
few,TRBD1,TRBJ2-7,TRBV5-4,TGTGCCAGCAGCATGGACAGGAAGAGCTCCTACGAGCAGTACTTC,CASSMDRKSSYEQYF